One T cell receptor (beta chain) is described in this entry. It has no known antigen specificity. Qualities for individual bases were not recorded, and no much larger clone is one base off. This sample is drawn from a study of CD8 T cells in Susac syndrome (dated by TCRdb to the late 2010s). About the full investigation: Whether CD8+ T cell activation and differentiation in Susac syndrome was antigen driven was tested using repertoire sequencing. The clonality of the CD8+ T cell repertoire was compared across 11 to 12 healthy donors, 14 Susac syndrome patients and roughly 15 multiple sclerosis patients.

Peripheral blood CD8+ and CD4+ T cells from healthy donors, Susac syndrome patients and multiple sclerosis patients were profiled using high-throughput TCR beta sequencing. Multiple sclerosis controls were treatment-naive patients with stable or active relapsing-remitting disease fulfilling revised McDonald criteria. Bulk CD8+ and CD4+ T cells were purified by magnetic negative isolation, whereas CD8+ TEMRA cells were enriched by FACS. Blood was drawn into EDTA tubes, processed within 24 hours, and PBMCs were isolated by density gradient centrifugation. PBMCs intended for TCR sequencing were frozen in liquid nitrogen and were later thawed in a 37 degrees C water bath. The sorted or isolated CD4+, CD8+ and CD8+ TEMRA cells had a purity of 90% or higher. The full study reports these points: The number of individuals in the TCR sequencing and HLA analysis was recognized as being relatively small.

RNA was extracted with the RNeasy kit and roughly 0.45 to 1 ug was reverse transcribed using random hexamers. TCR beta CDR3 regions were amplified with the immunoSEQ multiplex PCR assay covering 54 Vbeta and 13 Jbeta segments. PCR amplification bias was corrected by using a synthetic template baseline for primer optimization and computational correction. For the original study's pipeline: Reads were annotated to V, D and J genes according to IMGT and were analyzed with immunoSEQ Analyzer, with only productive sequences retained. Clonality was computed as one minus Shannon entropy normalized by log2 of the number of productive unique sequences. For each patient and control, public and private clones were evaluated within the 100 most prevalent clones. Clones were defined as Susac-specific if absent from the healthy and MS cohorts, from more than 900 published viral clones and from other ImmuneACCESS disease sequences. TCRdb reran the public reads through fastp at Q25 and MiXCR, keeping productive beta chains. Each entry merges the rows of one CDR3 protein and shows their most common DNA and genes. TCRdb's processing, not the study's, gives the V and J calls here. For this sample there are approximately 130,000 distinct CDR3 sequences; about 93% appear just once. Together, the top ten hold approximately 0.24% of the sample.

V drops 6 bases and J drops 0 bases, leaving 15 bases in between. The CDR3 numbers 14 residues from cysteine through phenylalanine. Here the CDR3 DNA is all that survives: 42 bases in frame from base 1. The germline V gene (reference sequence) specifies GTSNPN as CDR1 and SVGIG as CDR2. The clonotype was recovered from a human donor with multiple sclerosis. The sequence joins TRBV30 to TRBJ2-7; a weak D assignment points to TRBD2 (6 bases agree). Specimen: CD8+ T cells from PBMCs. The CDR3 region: CACPLAGPSYEQYF. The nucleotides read TGTGCCTGTCCACTAGCAGGACCCTCCTACGAGCAGTACTTC.